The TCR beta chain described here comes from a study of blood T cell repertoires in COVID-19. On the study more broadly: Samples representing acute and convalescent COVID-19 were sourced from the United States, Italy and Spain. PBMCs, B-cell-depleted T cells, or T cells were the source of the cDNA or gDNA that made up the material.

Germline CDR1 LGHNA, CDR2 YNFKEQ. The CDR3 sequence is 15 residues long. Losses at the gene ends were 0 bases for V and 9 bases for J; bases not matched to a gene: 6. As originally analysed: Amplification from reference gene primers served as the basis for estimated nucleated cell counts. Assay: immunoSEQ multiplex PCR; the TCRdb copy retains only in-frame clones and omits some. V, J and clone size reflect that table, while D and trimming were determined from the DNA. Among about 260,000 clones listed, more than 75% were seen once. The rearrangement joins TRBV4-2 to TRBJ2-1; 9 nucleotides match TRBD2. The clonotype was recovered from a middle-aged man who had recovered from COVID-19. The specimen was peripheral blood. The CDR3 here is CASSQDGVSGSEQFF. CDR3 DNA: TGTGCCAGCAGCCAAGACGGTGTTAGCGGGAGTGAGCAGTTCTTC.